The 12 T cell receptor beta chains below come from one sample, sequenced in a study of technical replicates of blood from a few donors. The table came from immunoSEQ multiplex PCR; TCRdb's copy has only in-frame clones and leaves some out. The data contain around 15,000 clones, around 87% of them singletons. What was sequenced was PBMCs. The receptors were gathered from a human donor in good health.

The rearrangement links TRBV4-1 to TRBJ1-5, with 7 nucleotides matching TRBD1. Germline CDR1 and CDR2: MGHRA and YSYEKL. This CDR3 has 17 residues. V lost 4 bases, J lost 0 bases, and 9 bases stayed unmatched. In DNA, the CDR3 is TGCGCCAGCAGCCGAGAGTCGGGACAGAATAGCAATCAGCCCCAGCATTTT. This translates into CASSRESGQNSNQPQHF.

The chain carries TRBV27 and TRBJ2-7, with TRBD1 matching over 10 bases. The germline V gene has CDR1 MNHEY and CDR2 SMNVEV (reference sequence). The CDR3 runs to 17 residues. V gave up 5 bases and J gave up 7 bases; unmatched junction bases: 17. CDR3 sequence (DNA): TGTGCCAGCAGTACGCCTCCGGGACAGGGGTATTTGGGTGAGCAGTACTTC. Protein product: CASSTPPGQGYLGEQYF.

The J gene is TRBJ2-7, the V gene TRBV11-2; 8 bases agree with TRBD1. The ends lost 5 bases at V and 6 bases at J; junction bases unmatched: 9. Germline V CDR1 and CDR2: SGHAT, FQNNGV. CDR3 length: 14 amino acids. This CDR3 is CASSMNPDRVEQYF. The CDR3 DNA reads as TGTGCCAGCAGCATGAACCCGGACAGGGTCGAGCAGTACTTC.

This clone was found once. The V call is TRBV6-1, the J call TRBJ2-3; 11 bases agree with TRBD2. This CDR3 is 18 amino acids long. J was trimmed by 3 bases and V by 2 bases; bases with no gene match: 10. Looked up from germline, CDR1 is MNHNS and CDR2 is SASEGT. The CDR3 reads CASSERGGSGRATDTQYF. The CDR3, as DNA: TGTGCCAGCAGTGAACGGGGCGGTAGCGGGAGGGCAACAGATACGCAGTATTTT.

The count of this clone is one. DNA for the CDR3: TGCGCCAGCAGGGTAACAGGGGTTACTAATGAAAAACTGTTTTTT. The encoded protein is CASRVTGVTNEKLFF. This chain joins TRBV5-1 and TRBJ1-4; 7 nucleotides agree with TRBD1. This CDR3 region has 15 residues. Trimming took 5 bases from V and 2 from J; bases not matched to a gene: 6. Germline-derived CDR1 and CDR2 are SGHRS and YFSETQ. The variable domain in full, with the rest retrieved from reference TRBV5-1 and TRBJ1-4, is KAGVTQTPRYLIKTRGQQVTLSCSPISGHRSVSWYQQTPGQGLQFLFEYFSETQRNKGNFPGRFSGRQFSNSRSEMNVSTLELGDSALYLCASRVTGVTNEKLFFGSGTQLSVL.

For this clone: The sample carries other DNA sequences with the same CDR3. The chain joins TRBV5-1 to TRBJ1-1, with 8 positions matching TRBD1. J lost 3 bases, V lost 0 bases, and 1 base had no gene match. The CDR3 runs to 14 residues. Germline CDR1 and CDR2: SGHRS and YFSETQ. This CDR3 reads CASSLAGGYTEAFF. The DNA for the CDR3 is TGCGCCAGCAGCTTGGCAGGGGGCTACACTGAAGCTTTCTTT.

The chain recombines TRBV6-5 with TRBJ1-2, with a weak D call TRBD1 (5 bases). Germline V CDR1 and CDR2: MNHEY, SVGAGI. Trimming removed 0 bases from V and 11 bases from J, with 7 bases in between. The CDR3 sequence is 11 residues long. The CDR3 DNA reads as TGTGCCAGCAGTTACTCGGGGACTTACACCTTC. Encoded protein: CASSYSGTYTF.

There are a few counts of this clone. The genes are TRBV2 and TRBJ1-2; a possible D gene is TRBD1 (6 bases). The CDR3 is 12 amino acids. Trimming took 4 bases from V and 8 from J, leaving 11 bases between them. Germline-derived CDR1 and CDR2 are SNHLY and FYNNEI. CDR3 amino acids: CASSVDRLGYTF. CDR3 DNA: TGTGCCAGCAGTGTTGACAGGCTGGGCTACACCTTC.

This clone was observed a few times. Here the CDR3 reads CASSTGQGYNEQFF. CDR3 nucleotide sequence: TGTGCCAGTAGTACGGGACAGGGCTACAATGAGCAGTTCTTC. The chain is built from TRBV19 and TRBJ2-1; TRBD1 aligns across 9 bases. CDR3 length: 14 residues. V gave up 4 bases and J gave up 3 bases; unmatched junction bases: 1. The germline V gene has CDR1 LNHDA and CDR2 SQIVND (reference sequence). The full variable domain, rest sourced from reference TRBV19 and TRBJ2-1, is DGGITQSPKYLFRKEGQNVTLSCEQNLNHDAMYWYRQDPGQGLRLIYYSQIVNDFQKGDIAEGYSVSREKKESFPLTVTSAQKNPTAFYLCASSTGQGYNEQFFGPGTRLTVL.

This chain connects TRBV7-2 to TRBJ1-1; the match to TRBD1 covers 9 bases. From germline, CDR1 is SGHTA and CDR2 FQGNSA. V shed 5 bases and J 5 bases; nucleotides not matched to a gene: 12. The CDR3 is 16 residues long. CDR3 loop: CASSITGTGPWTEAFF. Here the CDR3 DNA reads TGTGCCAGCAGCATAACGGGGACAGGGCCGTGGACTGAAGCTTTCTTT.

The CDR3 DNA reads as TGTGCCAGCAGTTCCCCGGGACAGGGTCATCAGCCCCAGCATTTT. Its translation is CASSSPGQGHQPQHF. The V call is TRBV28, the J call TRBJ1-5; 9 bases align to TRBD1. J gave up 5 bases and V 4 bases, and 6 bases lay outside the gene matches. Germline CDR1 reads MDHEN; CDR2 reads SYDVKM. This CDR3 is built from 15 residues.

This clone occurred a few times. CDR3 residues: CASSLETGSGYTF. The DNA for the CDR3 is TGTGCCAGCAGCTTGGAGACAGGGAGCGGCTACACCTTC. J is TRBJ1-2 and V is TRBV5-4, with TRBD1 identical over 7 bases. Germline-derived CDR1 and CDR2 are SGHNT and YYREEE (reference sequence). Trimming removed 0 bases from V and 8 bases from J; junction bases left unmatched: 4. This CDR3 has 13 amino acids.